A selection of T cell receptor beta chains follows, all from one sample in a study of blood T cell repertoires in COVID-19. Profiling relied on immunoSEQ multiplex PCR, and the TCRdb table lists in-frame clones only, not all of them. The repertoire holds about 140,000 clones, with around 85% as singletons. The sample was peripheral blood. These TCRs come from a man aged 45-60 years with acute or convalescent COVID-19. Each CDR3 is given with its conserved first and last residue. D genes are given only for firm matches. Size is stated for part of the rows, as once, few or many counts, or as a class when the clone is expanded.

j_call cdr3_length d_call clone_size v_call cdr3_aa cdr3_nt
TRBJ2-3 16 . . TRBV11-3 CASSLLADRKTDTQYF TGTGCCAGCAGCTTACTTGCCGACAGAAAGACAGATACGCAGTATTTT
TRBJ2-3 15 . . TRBV6-5 CASSLGRAFTDTQYF TGTGCCAGCAGTCTCGGCAGGGCTTTCACAGATACGCAGTATTTT
TRBJ1-5 14 . . TRBV5-5 CASSLYRVNQPQHF TGTGCCAGCAGCTTATACAGGGTCAATCAGCCCCAGCATTTT
TRBJ2-1 17 TRBD2 once TRBV28 CASSLARTSGNRNEQFF TGTGCCAGCAGTTTAGCCCGAACTAGCGGGAATAGGAATGAGCAGTTCTTC
TRBJ2-2 16 . . TRBV19 CASTLGGQIRTGELFF TGTGCCAGCACCTTGGGAGGACAAATTCGGACCGGGGAGCTGTTTTTT
TRBJ1-2 12 . few TRBV6-5 CASSYPGDGYTF TGTGCCAGCAGTTACCCAGGGGACGGCTACACCTTC
TRBJ1-5 15 . . TRBV4-1 CASSQGGVWDQPQHF TGCGCCAGCAGCCAAGGGGGGGTTTGGGATCAGCCCCAGCATTTT
TRBJ2-5 16 . . TRBV29-1 CSVEGWNRVFRETQYF TGCAGCGTTGAAGGATGGAACAGGGTCTTTCGGGAGACCCAGTACTTC
TRBJ1-2 13 TRBD1 few TRBV6-6 CASSYNQGDGYTF TGTGCCAGCAGTTACAACCAGGGGGATGGCTACACCTTC
TRBJ2-5 14 . . TRBV2 CAGKIGETQETQYF TGTGCCGGAAAGATCGGGGAGACCCAAGAGACCCAGTACTTC
TRBJ1-2 12 TRBD1 . TRBV5-1 CASSQGASGYTF TGCGCCAGCAGCCAGGGGGCGTCCGGCTACACCTTC
TRBJ1-4 13 . few TRBV6-5 CASSREPFGELFF TGTGCCAGCAGCCGCGAACCCTTTGGAGAACTGTTTTTT
TRBJ1-1 13 . . TRBV3-1/TRBV3-2 CASSQASGSEAFF TGTGCCAGCAGCCAAGCAAGTGGCTCTGAAGCTTTCTTT
TRBJ1-1 16 . . TRBV6-5 CASSYSALEMNTEAFF TGTGCCAGCAGTTACTCCGCACTGGAGATGAACACTGAAGCTTTCTTT
TRBJ1-6 16 TRBD1 . TRBV4-1 CASSRQQGSLNSPLHF TGCGCCAGCAGCCGTCAACAGGGGAGCTTGAATTCACCCCTCCACTTT
TRBJ2-7 11 . . TRBV7-9 CASSLSYEQYF TGTGCCAGCAGCTTGAGTTACGAGCAGTACTTC
TRBJ1-1 15 . few TRBV6-5 CASGVWAGENTEAFF TGTGCCAGCGGGGTTTGGGCAGGGGAGAACACTGAAGCTTTCTTT
TRBJ2-7 15 . . TRBV6-1 CASSEPKVGGYEQYF TGTGCCAGCAGTGAACCTAAGGTGGGGGGCTACGAGCAGTACTTC
TRBJ1-1 14 TRBD1 . TRBV5-1 CASRKTGMNTEAFF TGCGCCAGCCGCAAGACAGGGATGAACACTGAAGCTTTCTTT
TRBJ2-7 14 . . TRBV11-2 CASSFSSRAYEQYF TGTGCCAGCAGCTTTTCATCGAGAGCTTACGAGCAGTACTTC
TRBJ2-1 17 TRBD2 . TRBV9 CASSDRIAGDNYNEQFF TGTGCCAGCAGCGACCGAATAGCGGGGGATAACTACAATGAGCAGTTCTTC
TRBJ1-2 13 TRBD1 . TRBV6-4 CASSPGQGSGYTF TGTGCCAGCAGCCCGGGACAGGGAAGTGGCTACACCTTC
TRBJ1-1 13 . . TRBV3-1/TRBV3-2 CASSQDHPDKAFF TGTGCCAGCAGCCAAGATCATCCGGACAAGGCTTTCTTT
TRBJ1-1 15 . once TRBV19 CASTTLGPPDTEAFF TGTGCCAGTACCACCTTGGGGCCTCCCGACACTGAAGCTTTCTTT
TRBJ1-1 12 TRBD1 . TRBV5-1 CASSLGQGSAFF TGCGCCAGCAGCTTGGGACAGGGTTCCGCTTTCTTT
TRBJ1-1 14 TRBD1 . TRBV3-1/TRBV3-2 CASSLTTGGTEAFF TGTGCCAGCAGCCTAACGACAGGGGGCACTGAAGCTTTCTTT
TRBJ1-1 14 TRBD1 . TRBV30 CAWRARTGNTEAFF TGTGCCTGGAGAGCTCGGACAGGGAACACTGAAGCTTTCTTT
TRBJ2-7 14 TRBD1 . TRBV15 CATSRVGTGREQYF TGTGCCACCAGCAGAGTGGGGACAGGGCGGGAGCAGTACTTC
TRBJ2-7 16 . . TRBV6-6 CASRNQGTRNSYEQYF TGTGCCAGCAGGAACCAGGGGACGAGAAACTCCTACGAGCAGTACTTC
TRBJ2-7 15 . . TRBV19 CASSIGGFSPYEQYF TGTGCCAGTAGTATAGGAGGGTTTAGCCCGTACGAGCAGTACTTC
TRBJ2-7 15 TRBD1 . TRBV13 CASSLTGTGSYEQYF TGTGCCAGCAGCCTAACCGGGACAGGGTCCTACGAGCAGTACTTC
TRBJ2-6 18 . . TRBV5-5 CASSFFGSGKPGANVLTF TGTGCCAGCAGCTTTTTTGGATCAGGAAAACCTGGGGCCAACGTCCTGACTTTC
TRBJ2-1 16 . . TRBV6-1 CASSVRTFSSYNEQFF TGTGCCAGCAGTGTCCGGACTTTTAGCTCCTACAATGAGCAGTTCTTC
TRBJ2-7 15 . . TRBV19 CASSPWGGRSYEQYF TGTGCCAGTAGTCCCTGGGGCGGCCGCTCCTACGAGCAGTACTTC
TRBJ1-5 15 TRBD1 . TRBV6-2/TRBV6-3 CASSYLGQGSQPQHF TGTGCCAGCAGTTACTTGGGACAGGGTAGTCAGCCCCAGCATTTT
TRBJ2-7 13 . . TRBV28 CASSLGADYEQYF TGTGCCAGCAGTCTGGGAGCCGACTACGAGCAGTACTTC
TRBJ2-1 15 TRBD2 . TRBV14 CASSLGTSAYNEQFF TGTGCCAGCAGCCTCGGGACTAGCGCCTACAATGAGCAGTTCTTC
TRBJ2-1 16 . . TRBV5-4 CASSLGRVLSYNEQFF TGTGCCAGCAGCTTGGGGCGGGTACTGTCCTACAATGAGCAGTTCTTC
TRBJ2-2 17 . . TRBV27 CASSLNQLRSNTGELFF TGTGCCAGCAGTTTGAACCAATTAAGGAGTAACACCGGGGAGCTGTTTTTT
TRBJ1-1 16 . . TRBV5-6 CASSLAYSVPNTEAFF TGTGCCAGCAGCTTGGCCTACTCGGTCCCTAACACTGAAGCTTTCTTT
TRBJ2-2 14 . . TRBV7-6 CASSLFLETGELFF TGTGCCAGCAGCTTATTTCTTGAGACCGGGGAGCTGTTTTTT
TRBJ1-1 16 TRBD1 . TRBV7-6 CASSLVGTAQNTEAFF TGTGCCAGCAGCTTAGTGGGGACAGCGCAGAACACTGAAGCTTTCTTT
TRBJ1-4 17 TRBD1 . TRBV5-6 CASSWGTGDSPNEKLFF TGTGCCAGCAGCTGGGGGACAGGGGATTCACCTAATGAAAAACTGTTTTTT
TRBJ2-7 13 TRBD1 . TRBV10-3 CATSGQTSYEQYF TGTGCCACTTCGGGACAGACCTCCTACGAGCAGTACTTC
TRBJ2-5 15 . . TRBV11-3 CASSLGQGNQETQYF TGTGCCAGCAGCTTAGGGCAGGGAAACCAAGAGACCCAGTACTTC
TRBJ1-1 13 . . TRBV12-3/TRBV12-4 CASSLLVRGEAFF TGTGCCAGCAGTTTACTCGTCAGGGGTGAAGCTTTCTTT
TRBJ2-2 20 . . TRBV27 CASSLTGYSVLVGNTGELFF TGTGCCAGCAGTTTAACCGGTTATTCCGTGCTAGTCGGGAACACCGGGGAGCTGTTTTTT
TRBJ1-5 14 . . TRBV7-2 CASSKDSGNQPQHF TGTGCCAGCAGCAAGGACAGCGGCAATCAGCCCCAGCATTTT